This T cell receptor beta chain was retrieved from a study of control samples from healthy donors and cancer patients. CDR3 length equals 14 residues. Trimming at V came to 0 bases and at J to 6 bases, leaving 1 base not matched to a gene. The germline CDR1 and CDR2 sequences are MGHRA and YSYEKL. The assay was immunoSEQ multiplex PCR, and TCRdb's table has in-frame clones only and misses some. This sample yields around 130,000 clones, of which more than 75% are seen a single time; around an eighth belongs to the top ten. This chain joins TRBV4-1 and TRBJ2-2; TRBD2 matches at 7 bases. The sequence was obtained from a man aged 25-45 years in good health. The sequenced sample consisted of blood. CDR3 protein: CASSQEGGSGELFF. The CDR3 coding sequence is TGCGCCAGCAGCCAAGAGGGAGGGTCCGGGGAGCTGTTTTTT.